What follows are 8 T cell receptor beta chains derived from one specimen sequenced in a study of T cells in Graves' hyperthyroidism and ophthalmopathy (dated by TCRdb to between 2018 and 2021). Libraries were built with multiplex PCR. The sequencing machine was an Illumina HiSeq 2000. TCR beta CDR3 regions were amplified from RNA transcripts. The first round of RT-PCR for the TCR CDR3 was performed with the HTBI primer set and the Qiagen OneStep RT-PCR kit. In TCRdb, the public reads were trimmed at Q25 with fastp and aligned with MiXCR, with productive beta chains retained. Here each entry gathers all rows of one CDR3 protein and keeps the most common genes and DNA. The sample includes 250,000 to 350,000 distinct CDR3 sequences, with 20% to 25% observed a single time. About 60% of the sample is in the top ten clones. The sample was blood. These receptors were obtained from a man aged 30-40 years with Graves' ophthalmopathy.

This clonotype has only a few counts. This chain joins TRBV7-9 and TRBJ2-7, with D tentatively TRBD2 (5 bases). V lost 4 bases and J 4 bases, leaving 14 bases between the germline ends. Germline assignment: CDR1 SEHNR and CDR2 FQNEAQ (reference sequence). This CDR3 is 14 amino acids long. CDR3 sequence (DNA): TGTGCCAGCAGCTCCCCAACCCGCGGGTACGAGCAGTACTTC. Protein: CASSSPTRGYEQYF.

The table lists this clonotype with a few counts. The V and J genes are TRBV6-2 or TRBV6-3 and TRBJ2-4; D ambiguous. V shed 4 bases and J shed 6 bases, with 10 bases lying between them. This CDR3 has 13 amino acids. Germline CDR1 reads MNHEY; CDR2 reads SVGEGT. The CDR3 nucleotides are TGTGCCAGCAGTTTCTACACTGGAAACATTCAGTACTTC. This codes for CASSFYTGNIQYF.

The gene calls are TRBV7-7 and TRBJ2-1; TRBD2 aligns across 13 bases. The CDR3 length is 20 residues. Per the germline V gene, CDR1 is SSHAT and CDR2 is FNYEAQ (reference sequence). The CDR3 protein is CAGSTLQGGDRTSGSDEQFF. CDR3 DNA sequence: TGTGCTGGCAGCACACTCCAAGGAGGGGACCGGACTAGCGGGAGCGATGAGCAGTTCTTC.

This clonotype was detected a few times. The rearrangement joins TRBV7-2 to TRBJ2-1; no clear D gene. Germline V gene data show CDR1 as SGHTA and CDR2 as FQGNSA. The CDR3 sequence is 14 residues long. Trimming shortened V by 0 bases and J by 0 bases, and 3 bases separated the two germline ends. CDR3 protein: CASSLARSYNEQFF. The CDR3 DNA sequence: TGTGCCAGCAGCTTAGCCCGCTCCTACAATGAGCAGTTCTTC.

This clonotype showed up just a few times. The chain links TRBV19 to TRBJ2-3; D may correspond to TRBD1 or TRBD2 (5 bases each). Germline-derived CDR1 and CDR2 are LNHDA and SQIVND (reference sequence). Trimming removed 8 bases at V and 0 bases at J, with 21 bases between. This CDR3 is 17 amino acids long. The CDR3 DNA is TGTGCCAGTGGGCAGGGTTACCTAGCTATGAGCACAGATACGCAGTATTTT. It yields the protein CASGQGYLAMSTDTQYF.

This clonotype has ten or more counts. The chain has TRBV5-8 and TRBJ2-1, with 14 nucleotides matching TRBD2. Trimming cost V 4 bases and J 4 bases; bases outside gene matches: 7. CDR3 length: 17 residues. The germline V gene has CDR1 SGHTS and CDR2 YDEGEE. CDR3 nucleotides: TGTGCCAGCAGCCCAGGGACTAGCGGGAGAGGATACAATGAGCAGTTCTTC. This encodes CASSPGTSGRGYNEQFF.

The rearrangement joins TRBV30 to TRBJ2-3, with 9 bases matching TRBD2. Trimming at V came to 5 bases and at J to 2 bases, leaving 23 bases not matched to a gene. Germline CDR1 and CDR2: GTSNPN and SVGIG (reference sequence). The CDR3 has 20 amino acids. The CDR3 sequence: CAWAPNDRVNSGSSTDTQYF. CDR3 bases: TGTGCCTGGGCCCCTAATGACAGGGTGAATAGCGGGAGTTCCACAGATACGCAGTATTTT.

This clonotype has ten or more counts. The rearrangement links TRBV11-2 to TRBJ2-2; D call uncertain. The ends were cut back, 3 bases at V and 1 base at J, with 6 bases in the middle. Germline CDR1 is SGHAT and CDR2 is FQNNGV. The CDR3 is 14 amino acids. The CDR3 region is CASSLGLNTGELFF. The CDR3 nucleotides are TGTGCCAGCAGCTTGGGGTTGAACACCGGGGAGCTGTTTTTT.